One T cell receptor beta chain is described in this entry. This entry belongs to a study of blood T cell repertoires in COVID-19. Across the whole study: The cDNA or gDNA used as material had been derived from T cells, B-cell-depleted T cells, or PBMCs.

Source study methods: For nucleated cells, counts were estimated from reference gene primer amplification. Here immunoSEQ multiplex PCR was the method, and the copy in TCRdb shows in-frame clones only, minus some. V and J calls and clone size are as listed in that table; D and trimming were resolved from the DNA. Among about 100,000 clones listed, roughly 92% were seen once. The receptor comes from a man between 45 and 60 years old with active COVID-19. The sample was peripheral blood.

The CDR3 bases are TGTGCCAGCAGCGCCCGGGACAATGAGCAGTTCTTC. Its translation is CASSARDNEQFF. This chain links TRBV7-3 with TRBJ2-1; D not certain. Per the germline V gene, CDR1 is SGHTA and CDR2 is FQGTGA. This CDR3 comprises 12 residues. V lost 5 bases to trimming and J lost 5 bases, with 7 bases between them.